This T cell receptor (beta chain) came from a study of identical twins. It was template switching that added a universal primer site, and there were unique molecular identifiers on the cDNA. TCRdb redid the calling of the 5' RACE reads with MiXCR, one entry per CDR3 protein. Altogether around 450,000 distinct CDR3 sequences are present, 14% being singletons, with the ten largest covering 0.52%. V lost 2 bases and J lost 8; bases outside the gene matches: 12. In germline, CDR1 is DFQATT, CDR2 SNEGSKA (reference sequence). The CDR3 covers 15 residues. Worth noting for this clonotype: Its antigen is undetermined.

General study findings and limits: Monozygotic twins shared more out-of-frame TCR alpha than recombination models predicted.

The same data also contributed to another study, on yellow fever vaccine responses in identical twins.

This sequence originates from a young woman in good health. Sequencing input: CD4+ T cells sorted from blood. This chain links TRBV20-1 with TRBJ2-4; 7 bases are shared with TRBD1. The DNA for the CDR3 is TGCAGTGCTAGATCCAGACAGGGAAGACTTGACATTCAGTACTTC. Its protein is CSARSRQGRLDIQYF.